This T cell receptor beta chain was sequenced for a study of blood T cell repertoires in COVID-19. Trimming took 5 bases from V and 4 from J, leaving 9 bases between them. There are 13 residues in the CDR3. Data came from immunoSEQ multiplex PCR; TCRdb stores just in-frame clones and leaves some out. The sample has tens of thousands of clones; about four fifths are singletons. This clone was counted only a few times. Sequenced input: peripheral blood. The sequence came from a woman aged 70-85 years with acute or convalescent COVID-19. This chain links TRBV12-3 or TRBV12-4 with TRBJ1-3, with D hard to call. DNA for the CDR3: TGTGCCAGCAGTCTAGAACAGGGAAACACCATATATTTT. This translates into CASSLEQGNTIYF.